Listed below are T cell receptor beta chains from one sample, sequenced in a study of post-analysis software for immune sequencing data. In TCRdb, the PCR reads were re-called with MiXCR into one record per CDR3 protein. In the table there are hundreds of thousands of distinct CDR3 sequences, around 60% of which are singletons. What was sequenced was blood. The receptors here all came from a girl aged 2 to 10 with multiple sclerosis. CDR3s leave out the opening cysteine and the closing phenylalanine or tryptophan. A D gene is named only where the DNA matches it firmly.

NA,TRBV11-1,ASSLGAAIKQY
TRBD1,TRBV7-9,ASSFPTQGMIAYNEQF
NA,TRBV15,ATSREGGGSYNEQF
NA,TRBV3-1,ASSQPGLGDNEQF
NA,TRBV29-1,SLESPGGYGYT
NA,TRBV9,ASSVDQGWLSSGANVLT
TRBD1,TRBV7-6,ASSQGDREGTQY
TRBD2,TRBV7-9,ASSSSGTRSTDTQY
NA,TRBV29-1,SVGSRGPDTQY
NA,TRBV6-5,ASSSKTATDTQY
NA,TRBV25-1,ASSEWGREDGYT
NA,TRBV20-1,SARARDFPRVNEQF
TRBD1,TRBV27,ASTSTGAFNEQY
TRBD1,TRBV5-1,ASSQYETGGRNEQF
NA,TRBV12-3/TRBV12-4,ASSYTENYGDT
NA,TRBV5-1,ASSLGFSADTQY